This T cell receptor beta chain comes out of a study of human T cells and chemical hapten exposure. Study observations and caveats: Expanded TCR sets contained significantly more large CDR3 similarity clusters than controls.

This CDR3 contains 14 residues. Trimming took 6 bases from V and 5 from J, leaving 17 bases between them. Individual cDNA molecules (in the library) carried attached unique molecular identifiers. TCRdb reanalysed the RACE reads using MiXCR and keeps one entry per CDR3 protein. The table includes roughly 100,000 distinct CDR3 sequences, 34% detected once. Documented time point: patch test 3, about 24 weeks after DPC sensitization. Documented treatment: therapeutic diphenylcyclopropenone sensitization with weekly scalp DPC. Patch tests were applied only after blood draws. A remark on this clonotype: Its antigen is still unknown.

This clonotype was obtained from a middle-aged man with alopecia areata. Some clones in this sample may be carry-over from other donors' samples. The sequencing used whole blood, collected in connection with sensitization to the hapten diphenylcyclopropenone (DPC). The V and J genes are TRBV12-3 or TRBV12-4 and TRBJ2-7, with a possible D match to TRBD1 (6 bases). In DNA form, the CDR3 reads TGTGCCAGCAGGGGAAGTCTCAGGGGCCACGAGCAGTACTTC. Protein: CASRGSLRGHEQYF.